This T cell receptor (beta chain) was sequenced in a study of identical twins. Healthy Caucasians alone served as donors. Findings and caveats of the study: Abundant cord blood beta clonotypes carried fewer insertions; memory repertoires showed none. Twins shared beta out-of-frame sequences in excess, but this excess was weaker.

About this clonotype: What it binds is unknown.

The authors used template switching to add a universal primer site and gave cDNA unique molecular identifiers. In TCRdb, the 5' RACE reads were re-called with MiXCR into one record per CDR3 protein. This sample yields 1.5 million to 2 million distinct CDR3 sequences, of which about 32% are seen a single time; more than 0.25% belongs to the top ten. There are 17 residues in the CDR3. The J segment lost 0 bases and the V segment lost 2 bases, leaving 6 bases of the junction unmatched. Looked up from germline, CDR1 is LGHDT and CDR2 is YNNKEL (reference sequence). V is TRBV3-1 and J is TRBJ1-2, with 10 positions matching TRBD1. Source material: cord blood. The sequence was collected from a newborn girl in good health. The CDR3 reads CASSQKVTGGPNYGYTF. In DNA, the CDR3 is TGTGCCAGCAGCCAAAAAGTGACAGGGGGCCCTAACTATGGCTACACCTTC.